These T cell receptor beta chains were read from a single sample in a study of cytotoxic CD8 clonotypes in ibrutinib-treated CLL. Some clones are missing from TCRdb's copy, which holds only in-frame ones; the method was immunoSEQ multiplex PCR. The sample yields roughly 220,000 clones, roughly three quarters seen once. This specimen consisted of PBMCs, obtained after 12 months of ibrutinib treatment. All receptors derive from a human donor with chronic lymphocytic leukemia. CDR3s include the opening cysteine and the closing phenylalanine or tryptophan. The order of the fields is D gene, J gene, V gene, clone size, CDR3 protein, CDR3 DNA. A D gene is named only where the DNA matches it firmly. Clone size appears in some rows only: once, few, many, or a class for an expanded clone.

D: -
J: TRBJ2-1
V: TRBV11-1
size: -
CDR3: CASSFSDWVVHEQFF
DNA: TGTGCCAGCAGCTTTTCAGACTGGGTTGTTCATGAGCAGTTCTTC

D: TRBD1
J: TRBJ2-3
V: TRBV28
size: -
CDR3: CASSLDRGTDTQYF
DNA: TGTGCCAGCAGTTTGGACAGGGGGACAGATACGCAGTATTTT

D: TRBD1
J: TRBJ2-1
V: TRBV25-1
size: -
CDR3: CASSASTGGNYNEQFF
DNA: TGTGCCAGCAGTGCCTCGACAGGGGGCAACTACAATGAGCAGTTCTTC

D: -
J: TRBJ1-2
V: TRBV10-1
size: few
CDR3: CASSQRRGDGYTF
DNA: TGCGCCAGCAGTCAACGAAGGGGGGATGGCTACACCTTC

D: -
J: TRBJ2-2
V: TRBV6-1
size: few
CDR3: CASSEAGGGMYTGELFF
DNA: TGTGCCAGCAGTGAAGCGGGCGGGGGCATGTACACCGGGGAGCTGTTTTTT

D: -
J: TRBJ1-5
V: TRBV25-1
size: -
CDR3: CASGVSNQPQHF
DNA: TGTGCCAGCGGAGTTAGCAATCAGCCCCAGCATTTT

D: -
J: TRBJ2-7
V: TRBV6-6
size: -
CDR3: CASSASGSGSYEQYF
DNA: TGTGCCAGCAGCGCCTCGGGTTCAGGATCCTACGAGCAGTACTTC

D: -
J: TRBJ2-3
V: TRBV9
size: many
CDR3: CASSVTGDYTDTQYF
DNA: TGTGCCAGCAGCGTAACGGGGGATTACACAGATACGCAGTATTTT

D: -
J: TRBJ1-6
V: TRBV4-1
size: few
CDR3: CASSPIVNSPLHF
DNA: TGCGCCAGCAGCCCCATCGTTAATTCACCCCTCCACTTT

D: TRBD1
J: TRBJ2-5
V: TRBV28
size: -
CDR3: CASSPRTGRETQYF
DNA: TGTGCCAGCAGTCCACGGACAGGGAGGGAGACCCAGTACTTC

D: -
J: TRBJ2-3
V: TRBV7-8
size: few
CDR3: CAGIGDTDTQYF
DNA: TGTGCCGGGATCGGGGACACAGATACGCAGTATTTT

D: TRBD1
J: TRBJ1-1
V: TRBV28
size: few
CDR3: CASRQSGTGHNWDTEAFF
DNA: TGTGCCAGCCGACAATCTGGGACAGGGCACAATTGGGACACTGAAGCTTTCTTT

D: -
J: TRBJ2-2
V: TRBV6-5
size: -
CDR3: CASSWESAGTGELFF
DNA: TGTGCCAGCAGTTGGGAGTCTGCCGGCACCGGGGAGCTGTTTTTT

D: TRBD1
J: TRBJ1-5
V: TRBV10-3
size: -
CDR3: CAISGTGVGNQPQHF
DNA: TGTGCCATCAGTGGTACAGGGGTAGGCAATCAGCCCCAGCATTTT

D: TRBD1
J: TRBJ2-7
V: TRBV19
size: -
CDR3: CASSMEGQAEPNEF
DNA: TGTGCCAGTAGTATGGAAGGACAGGCCGAGCCCAACGAATTC

D: -
J: TRBJ2-2
V: TRBV9
size: -
CDR3: CASSVDGGRGGELFF
DNA: TGTGCCAGCAGCGTAGACGGGGGACGAGGCGGGGAGCTGTTTTTT

D: -
J: TRBJ2-7
V: TRBV13
size: -
CDR3: CASSLGSYEQYF
DNA: TGTGCCAGCAGCTTAGGGTCCTACGAGCAGTACTTC

D: -
J: TRBJ1-1
V: TRBV18
size: -
CDR3: CASSPILELEGNTEAFF
DNA: TGTGCCAGCTCACCAATCCTGGAGTTGGAAGGGAACACTGAAGCTTTCTTT

D: -
J: TRBJ2-7
V: TRBV30
size: few
CDR3: CAWSPAGYEQYF
DNA: TGTGCCTGGAGTCCGGCCGGCTACGAGCAGTACTTC

D: TRBD1
J: TRBJ2-7
V: TRBV7-6
size: -
CDR3: CASSLEQGNSYEQYF
DNA: TGTGCCAGCAGCTTAGAACAGGGGAATTCCTACGAGCAGTACTTC

D: -
J: TRBJ1-3
V: TRBV18
size: -
CDR3: CASSETVSSGNTIYF
DNA: TGTGCCAGCTCCGAGACAGTTTCCTCTGGAAACACCATATATTTT

D: -
J: TRBJ1-1
V: TRBV13
size: -
CDR3: CASSSAKGNTEAFF
DNA: TGTGCCAGCAGCTCAGCGAAAGGGAACACTGAAGCTTTCTTT

D: -
J: TRBJ1-4
V: TRBV7-8
size: -
CDR3: CASSLSRVTNEKLFF
DNA: TGTGCCAGCAGCTTAAGCCGGGTTACTAATGAAAAACTGTTTTTT

D: TRBD2
J: TRBJ2-7
V: TRBV7-6
size: once
CDR3: CASSRAAGGSYEQYF
DNA: TGTGCCAGCAGTAGGGCCGCGGGGGGCTCCTACGAGCAGTACTTC

D: -
J: TRBJ2-5
V: TRBV7-9
size: -
CDR3: CASSSTGIWGPQETQYF
DNA: TGTGCCAGCAGCTCCACGGGAATATGGGGCCCACAAGAGACCCAGTACTTC

D: TRBD2
J: TRBJ2-4
V: TRBV4-1
size: -
CDR3: CASSLLAGTSGSENIQYF
DNA: TGCGCCAGCAGCCTCCTTGCGGGGACTAGCGGGAGCGAAAACATTCAGTACTTC

D: -
J: TRBJ2-5
V: TRBV9
size: once
CDR3: CASSTHLKGQGTQYF
DNA: TGTGCCAGCAGCACCCACCTCAAGGGTCAGGGGACCCAGTACTTC

D: -
J: TRBJ2-5
V: TRBV10-2
size: -
CDR3: CASSASGRETQYF
DNA: TGCGCCAGCAGTGCCTCCGGGAGAGAGACCCAGTACTTC

D: -
J: TRBJ2-3
V: TRBV28
size: few
CDR3: CASSFFQRREQTDTQYF
DNA: TGTGCCAGCAGTTTCTTCCAACGTCGGGAACAGACAGATACGCAGTATTTT

D: TRBD2
J: TRBJ2-3
V: TRBV6-5
size: -
CDR3: CASSYGGGRTDTQYF
DNA: TGTGCCAGCAGTTACGGCGGGGGACGCACAGATACGCAGTATTTT

D: -
J: TRBJ1-4
V: TRBV5-1
size: -
CDR3: CASSMGEYEKLFF
DNA: TGCGCCAGCTCAATGGGGGAGTATGAAAAACTGTTTTTT

D: -
J: TRBJ2-7
V: TRBV11-2
size: -
CDR3: CASSLGGTEDEQYF
DNA: TGTGCCAGCAGCTTAGGCGGGACAGAGGATGAGCAGTACTTC

D: TRBD2
J: TRBJ2-5
V: TRBV7-2
size: once
CDR3: CASSSPRWTSGQETQYF
DNA: TGTGCCAGCAGCTCCCCCCGATGGACTAGCGGACAAGAGACCCAGTACTTC

D: -
J: TRBJ2-6
V: TRBV28
size: once
CDR3: CASSFTRAPLGISGANVLTF
DNA: TGTGCCAGCAGTTTTACCCGGGCGCCGTTAGGAATCTCTGGGGCCAACGTCCTGACTTTC

D: -
J: TRBJ1-2
V: TRBV7-9
size: -
CDR3: CASRSGAGGYTF
DNA: TGTGCCAGCAGGTCTGGGGCCGGCGGCTACACCTTC

D: -
J: TRBJ2-7
V: TRBV4-1
size: -
CDR3: CASSQVSVGTPQQYF
DNA: TGCGCCAGCAGCCAAGTCTCAGTCGGGACTCCGCAGCAGTACTTC

D: TRBD1
J: TRBJ2-5
V: TRBV15
size: few
CDR3: CATSSRTGPWTQYF
DNA: TGTGCCACCAGCAGCCGGACAGGGCCCTGGACCCAGTACTTC

D: TRBD1
J: TRBJ2-3
V: TRBV5-1
size: -
CDR3: CASAFQGASTDTQYF
DNA: TGCGCCAGCGCCTTCCAGGGGGCGAGCACAGATACGCAGTATTTT

D: -
J: TRBJ1-2
V: TRBV5-1
size: -
CDR3: CASSLASVGAWRSYGYTF
DNA: TGCGCCAGCAGCTTGGCCTCCGTAGGGGCGTGGAGATCCTATGGCTACACCTTC

D: TRBD1
J: TRBJ2-2
V: TRBV6-6
size: -
CDR3: CASSSGTGSRELFF
DNA: TGTGCCAGCAGCTCCGGGACAGGGAGTCGGGAGCTGTTTTTT

D: -
J: TRBJ1-2
V: TRBV30
size: -
CDR3: CAWSVPHGGYTF
DNA: TGTGCCTGGAGTGTACCTCATGGGGGCTACACCTTC

D: -
J: TRBJ2-7
V: TRBV7-9
size: -
CDR3: CASRTGHNYEQYF
DNA: TGTGCCAGCAGGACAGGTCATAACTACGAGCAGTACTTC

D: -
J: TRBJ1-4
V: TRBV7-9
size: many
CDR3: CASSFQGGNNEKLFF
DNA: TGTGCCAGCAGCTTCCAGGGAGGAAACAATGAAAAACTGTTTTTT

D: -
J: TRBJ1-2
V: TRBV28
size: -
CDR3: CASGLGQGIVYGYTF
DNA: TGTGCCAGCGGCCTCGGGCAGGGGATAGTATATGGCTACACCTTC

D: TRBD2
J: TRBJ2-1
V: TRBV27
size: -
CDR3: CASSLSKAGGEQFF
DNA: TGTGCCAGCAGTTTATCGAAGGCGGGGGGTGAGCAGTTCTTC

D: TRBD1
J: TRBJ2-1
V: TRBV11-3
size: once
CDR3: CASSLDDRGRFF
DNA: TGTGCCAGCAGCTTAGACGACAGGGGGCGGTTCTTC

D: TRBD1
J: TRBJ2-1
V: TRBV7-9
size: -
CDR3: CASSYAMDRGGYNEQFF
DNA: TGTGCCAGCAGCTACGCCATGGACAGGGGAGGCTACAATGAGCAGTTCTTC

D: -
J: TRBJ2-7
V: TRBV2
size: once
CDR3: CASSGAPSYEQYF
DNA: TGTGCCAGCAGTGGAGCACCCTCCTACGAGCAGTACTTC

D: TRBD1
J: TRBJ2-7
V: TRBV7-6
size: few
CDR3: CASSYAQGEYEQYF
DNA: TGTGCCAGCAGCTATGCACAGGGGGAGTACGAGCAGTACTTC

D: -
J: TRBJ2-5
V: TRBV11-2
size: -
CDR3: CASRVGGKGVQETQYF
DNA: TGTGCCAGCAGGGTCGGAGGGAAGGGGGTCCAAGAGACCCAGTACTTC

D: -
J: TRBJ2-7
V: TRBV29-1
size: -
CDR3: CSVGAIYEQYF
DNA: TGCAGCGTTGGGGCCATCTACGAGCAGTACTTC

D: TRBD1
J: TRBJ2-7
V: TRBV29-1
size: -
CDR3: CSVRRGTGTYEQYF
DNA: TGCAGCGTCCGACGAGGGACAGGGACCTACGAGCAGTACTTC

D: TRBD1
J: TRBJ1-4
V: TRBV7-9
size: -
CDR3: CASSPGTGHEKLFF
DNA: TGTGCCAGCAGCCCCGGGACAGGTCATGAAAAACTGTTTTTT

D: -
J: TRBJ2-3
V: TRBV20-1
size: -
CDR3: CSAQGEGTQYF
DNA: TGCAGTGCCCAGGGGGAGGGTACGCAGTATTTT

D: -
J: TRBJ1-2
V: TRBV10-1
size: -
CDR3: CASSEGANYGYTF
DNA: TGCGCCAGCAGTGAGGGGGCTAACTATGGCTACACCTTC

D: TRBD1
J: TRBJ1-1
V: TRBV18
size: -
CDR3: CASSPIDRGLGTEAFF
DNA: TGTGCCAGCTCACCAATCGACAGGGGGCTTGGGACTGAAGCTTTCTTT

D: TRBD1
J: TRBJ1-3
V: TRBV4-1
size: -
CDR3: CASSQGAGGGNTIYF
DNA: TGCGCCAGCAGCCAAGGGGCAGGGGGTGGAAACACCATATATTTT